This T cell receptor beta chain was identified in a study of blood T cell repertoires in COVID-19. Participant ages covered about 18 to 89 years across 25 or so US areas. Participant-reported clinical history was the basis for cohort assignment. Two negative PCRs, clearance, or symptom resolution were required of recovered Cohort 3 donors. This CDR3 spans 14 amino acids. V was pared by 1 base and J by 6 bases, with 11 bases between. CDR1 is KGHDR and CDR2 is SFDVKD in the germline V gene. Original handling: Using reference gene primer amplification, nucleated cell counts were estimated. Repertoires were generated with immunoSEQ multiplex PCR, while TCRdb's copy carries only in-frame clones and drops some. That table gives V, J and clone size, and the DNA gave D and trimming. Of roughly 150,000 clones listed, about 80% are singletons. This clone was detected once.

The chain is built from TRBV24-1 and TRBJ1-2; the D gene is possibly TRBD1 (5 bases). This TCR derives from a woman aged 60 to 75 who had recovered from COVID-19. Sequenced input: PBMCs or T cells enriched from blood (not recorded which). As DNA, the CDR3 is TGTGCCACCAGTGATTTATCCAGGGCCCATGGCTACACCTTC. It yields the protein CATSDLSRAHGYTF.